The T cell receptor beta chain described here comes from a study of vaccination effects on CD4 cells after COVID-19 (dated by TCRdb to the early 2020s). The study in broad terms: Participants received two doses of either the BNT162b2 or the mRNA-1273 mRNA SARS-CoV-2 vaccine. SARS-CoV-2 spike-specific CD4+ TCR repertoires from before and after mRNA vaccination were compared in COVID-19 convalescent patients and in infection-naive vaccine recipients. The full study included some 10 COVID-19 convalescent patients and a handful of SARS-CoV-2-naive healthy vaccine recipients. Cultures from other donors in the study were sequenced with the Oncomine TCR Beta short-read assay on an Illumina iSeq 100. General findings and caveats noted by the study authors: Only a small number of convalescent patients were included, and no early post-infection timepoints were available, which limited the study. Among healthy vaccine recipients, nearly all vaccine-induced clones were SARS-CoV-2 mono-reactive, and just 1 of 255 was cross-reactive with common cold coronaviruses. Marked clonal contraction was observed in both infection-induced and vaccine-induced clones at late post-vaccination timepoints, consistent with waning T cell responses.

For CDR1 and CDR2, the germline V gene lists MDHEN and SYDVKM. Trimmed from V: 3 bases; trimmed from J: 4 bases; junction bases lacking a gene match: 8. The CDR3 measures 16 amino acids from cysteine to phenylalanine. The kept DNA is CDR3 alone, 48 bases in frame from the first base. To prepare the library, the immunoSEQ multiplex PCR assay was applied. DNA from the CD4+ T cells that had been cultured and isolated underwent TCR beta CDR3 sequencing. The study's processing was this. Non-productive TCR sequences were removed and reads were trimmed to the CDR3 region, keeping CDR3s of at least 7 amino acids. Antigen-specific clonotypes were identified using the MANAFEST web app by comparison of expansion in peptide wells against reference cultures. Positive clones required FDR<0.05 expansion versus reference and all other wells, odds ratio above 5, and frequency above 0.1% in two replicate wells. A clonotype was defined as cross-reactive if the clonotype was significantly expanded both in SARS-CoV-2 spike wells and in at least one common cold coronavirus spike condition. CDR3 similarity was assessed by Levenshtein distance using the stringdist R package, and unrooted trees were constructed with ape in R 3.6.1. Not all clones reach the TCRdb copy of this immuneACCESS table, which keeps in-frame sequences only. Checked studies attribute under half of the gap to unresolved V genes and leave the rest unexplained. The V and J calls and clone size are taken from that table; D and trimming were inferred from the DNA. For this sample the table gives 70,000 to 75,000 clones, of which under 75% were detected only once. Approximately 3.8% of the sample is taken by the ten largest.

In regard to this clone: No antigen is known for it. Within one base of it there is no much larger clone, and no base qualities were kept.

In the ViraFEST assay, PBMC were stimulated with viral peptide pools, and TCR sequencing was then used to find antigen-specific CD4+ T cell clonotypes based on their expansion. After about 10 days of culture, CD4+ T cells were isolated with the EasySep CD4+ T cell isolation kit. Healthy vaccine recipients had no prior SARS-CoV-2 infection, confirmed by negative nucleocapsid antibodies before and after vaccination. About 2.1 million PBMC per well were cultured in IMDM with 5% human AB serum, 8 to 10 IU/ml IL-2 and gentamicin, plus 10 ug/ml peptides. Half of the culture medium was replaced with fresh IL-2-containing medium on days 3 and 7. Unless otherwise noted, each peptide stimulation condition was cultured in triplicate wells. PBMC were separated from whole blood using Ficoll-Paque Plus gradient centrifugation and were then either cryopreserved at -140C or used fresh. Overlapping peptide pools spanned the spike proteins of SARS-CoV-2 and the common cold coronaviruses HCoV-NL63, HCoV-OC43 and HCoV-229E. Genomic DNA was extracted from cultured CD4+ T cells with the QIAamp micro DNA kit.

This receptor was obtained from a human donor who received a COVID-19 vaccine. The chain joins TRBV28 to TRBJ2-2, with 7 bases matching TRBD1. The material was CD4+ T cells from PBMCs cultured with HCoV-OC43 spike peptides, obtained before COVID-19 vaccination. The cell subset or site label, read with the paper, signifies: HCoV-OC43 spike overlapping peptide pool stimulation. The CDR3 has the sequence CASSFPKTGSTGELFF. The sequence in DNA is TGTGCCAGCAGTTTTCCTAAGACAGGGAGCACCGGGGAGCTGTTTTTT.